This entry concerns a single TCR beta chain. The antigen is unknown. For every subset, genomic DNA was evenly distributed across several immunoSEQ plates. Generated by immunoSEQ multiplex PCR, the TCRdb table keeps only in-frame clones and is missing some. The data contain hundreds of thousands of clones, roughly four fifths of them singletons. The data are from a study of shared clonotypes between healthy human individuals. General study findings and limits: The represented genetic and exposure-history diversity was limited by the small number of donors.

With unsorted samples, genomic DNA was obtained from around 98 million PBMCs. Germline V gene data show CDR1 as SGHAT and CDR2 as FQNNGV. The CDR3 has 15 amino acids. V was pared by 5 bases and J by 1 base, with 14 bases between. The V and J genes are TRBV11-2 and TRBJ1-1; no clear D gene. This sequence originates from a woman in her 40s in good health. Some clones in this sample may be carry-over from other donors' samples. Sequencing was carried out using PBMCs. The CDR3 is CASSAPREKNTEAFF. The CDR3 DNA reads as TGTGCCAGCAGCGCACCCCGGGAGAAGAACACTGAAGCTTTCTTT. The entire variable domain, with the rest obtained from reference TRBV11-2 and TRBJ1-1, is as follows: EAGVAQSPRYKIIEKRQSVAFWCNPISGHATLYWYQQILGQGPKLLIQFQNNGVVDDSQLPKDRFSAERLKGVDSTLKIQPAKLEDSAVYLCASSAPREKNTEAFFGQGTRLTVV.